This T cell receptor (beta chain) was recovered during a study of CXCR3-negative and CXCR3-positive naive CD8 T cells. Regarding the study as a whole: TRBV-TRBJ usage was alike in naive CXCR3-negative and CXCR3-positive cells but differed in memory cells. Higher TRB CDR3 hydrophobicity marked CXCR3-positive naive cells relative to CXCR3-negative naive cells.

As for this clonotype: What it recognizes is unknown.

Germline V gene data show CDR1 as KGHSH and CDR2 as LQKENI. The CDR3 contains 18 residues. The study made its TRB cDNA libraries by 5' RACE, adding UMI labels. TCRdb reprocessed the 5' RACE reads and stores each CDR3 protein as one record, lacking DNA. There are approximately 89,000 distinct CDR3 sequences in the sample, with 0.53% held by the top ten. The chain has TRBV18 and TRBJ2-2; absent DNA, TCRdb's TRBD2 call cannot be checked. The sample consisted of naive CXCR3+ CD8+ T cells from blood. Stated subset: CD45RO-CCR7+CD27+CD95- naive CD8+ T cells expressing CXCR3 (TNR3+). The origin of this receptor is a human donor in good health. Some clones in this sample may be carry-over from other donors' samples. This CDR3 reads CASSPWLATERDTGELFF.